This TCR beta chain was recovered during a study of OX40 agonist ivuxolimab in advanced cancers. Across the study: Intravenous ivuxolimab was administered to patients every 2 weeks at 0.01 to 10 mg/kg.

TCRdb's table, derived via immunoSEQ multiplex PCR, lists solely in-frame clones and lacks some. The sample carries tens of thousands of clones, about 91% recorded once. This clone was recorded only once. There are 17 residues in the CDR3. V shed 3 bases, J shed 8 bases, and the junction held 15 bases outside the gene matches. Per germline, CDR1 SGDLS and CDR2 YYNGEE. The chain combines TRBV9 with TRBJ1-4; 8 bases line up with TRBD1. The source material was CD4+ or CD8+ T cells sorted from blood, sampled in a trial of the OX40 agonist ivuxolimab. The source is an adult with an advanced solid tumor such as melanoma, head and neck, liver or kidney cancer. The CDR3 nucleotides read TGTGCCAGCAGCGGACATCAAAAGGACAGGGTGGGGGAAAAACTGTTTTTT. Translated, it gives CASSGHQKDRVGEKLFF.